A selection of T cell receptor beta chains follows, all from one sample in a study of blood T cell repertoires in COVID-19. TCRdb keeps only in-frame clones here, not all; method: immunoSEQ multiplex PCR. The sample holds 280,000 or so clones, about 86% seen once. The source material was peripheral blood. The origin of the receptors is a woman aged 25 to 39 who had recovered from COVID-19. Both conserved end residues are part of each CDR3. The D gene is left open where the match is weak. Some rows mark clone size as missing; the rest say once, few, many or name a class of expanded clone.

D: NA
V: TRBV6-5
J: TRBJ1-4
size: NA
length: 14
CDR3: CASSSGEPNEKLFF
DNA: TGTGCCAGCAGTTCGGGGGAACCTAATGAAAAACTGTTTTTT

D: TRBD2
V: TRBV10-3
J: TRBJ2-3
size: NA
length: 17
CDR3: CAISEKVSRGVADTQYF
DNA: TGTGCCATCAGTGAGAAAGTCTCGCGGGGGGTTGCAGATACGCAGTATTTT

D: TRBD2
V: TRBV5-1
J: TRBJ2-5
size: NA
length: 17
CDR3: CASSRGGTSGPQETQYF
DNA: TGCGCCAGCAGCCGGGGAGGGACTAGCGGCCCGCAAGAGACCCAGTACTTC

D: NA
V: TRBV19
J: TRBJ2-7
size: NA
length: 14
CDR3: CASSPTGRSYEQYF
DNA: TGTGCCAGTAGTCCTACAGGGCGTTCCTACGAGCAGTACTTC

D: NA
V: TRBV5-1
J: TRBJ1-4
size: NA
length: 15
CDR3: CASSTGAIPAEKLFF
DNA: TGCGCCAGCAGCACTGGGGCTATTCCGGCGGAAAAACTGTTTTTT

D: TRBD1
V: TRBV7-2
J: TRBJ2-4
size: NA
length: 14
CDR3: CASSATGGNGIQYF
DNA: TGTGCCAGCAGCGCGACAGGGGGTAACGGCATTCAGTACTTC

D: NA
V: TRBV11-2
J: TRBJ2-7
size: NA
length: 14
CDR3: CASSLVPGSYEQYF
DNA: TGTGCCAGCAGCTTAGTTCCGGGATCCTACGAGCAGTACTTC

D: NA
V: TRBV18
J: TRBJ2-7
size: NA
length: 13
CDR3: CASSPESSYEQYF
DNA: TGTGCCAGCTCACCGGAGAGCTCCTACGAGCAGTACTTC

D: TRBD1
V: TRBV24-1
J: TRBJ1-2
size: NA
length: 14
CDR3: CATSDRTGAEGYTF
DNA: TGTGCCACCAGTGACCGTACAGGGGCGGAAGGCTACACCTTC

D: TRBD2
V: TRBV4-1
J: TRBJ2-1
size: NA
length: 15
CDR3: CASRTSGGALGEQFF
DNA: TGCGCCAGCCGCACCAGCGGGGGGGCTTTGGGTGAGCAGTTCTTC

D: TRBD1
V: TRBV10-1
J: TRBJ2-3
size: NA
length: 16
CDR3: CASSDLQGTGTDTQYF
DNA: TGCGCCAGCAGTGACCTTCAGGGGACAGGCACAGATACGCAGTATTTT

D: TRBD1
V: TRBV9
J: TRBJ2-1
size: NA
length: 16
CDR3: CASSVRGRGSYNEQFF
DNA: TGTGCCAGCAGCGTCAGGGGGCGCGGGTCCTACAATGAGCAGTTCTTC

D: NA
V: TRBV28
J: TRBJ1-5
size: NA
length: 12
CDR3: CAGGLGRQPQHF
DNA: TGTGCCGGGGGGTTAGGTCGACAGCCCCAGCATTTT

D: TRBD2
V: TRBV6-2/TRBV6-3
J: TRBJ2-7
size: NA
length: 15
CDR3: CASSLLAGGAYEQYF
DNA: TGTGCCAGCAGTCTACTAGCGGGAGGGGCCTACGAGCAGTACTTC

D: NA
V: TRBV24-1
J: TRBJ1-3
size: NA
length: 16
CDR3: CATSDPRDSSGNTIYF
DNA: TGTGCCACCAGTGATCCTCGCGACAGCTCTGGAAACACCATATATTTT

D: NA
V: TRBV3-1/TRBV3-2
J: TRBJ2-3
size: few
length: 16
CDR3: CASSQEGRGQADTQYF
DNA: TGTGCCAGCAGCCAAGAGGGCAGGGGTCAGGCAGATACGCAGTATTTT

D: TRBD1
V: TRBV5-1
J: TRBJ2-5
size: NA
length: 15
CDR3: CASSSGTAYQETQYF
DNA: TGCGCCAGCAGCTCGGGGACAGCCTACCAAGAGACCCAGTACTTC

D: TRBD1
V: TRBV19
J: TRBJ2-4
size: NA
length: 16
CDR3: CASSITGQGAKNIQYF
DNA: TGTGCCAGTAGTATTACGGGACAGGGAGCCAAAAACATTCAGTACTTC

D: NA
V: TRBV11-3
J: TRBJ2-5
size: NA
length: 15
CDR3: CASSPSGTHAGTQYF
DNA: TGTGCCAGCAGCCCCTCCGGGACACACGCAGGGACCCAGTACTTC

D: TRBD1
V: TRBV25-1
J: TRBJ2-5
size: NA
length: 15
CDR3: CASRRQGSGQETQYF
DNA: TGTGCCAGCAGAAGACAGGGTAGTGGCCAAGAGACCCAGTACTTC

D: TRBD1
V: TRBV5-5
J: TRBJ2-2
size: many
length: 15
CDR3: CASSFRQGSTGELFF
DNA: TGTGCCAGCAGCTTTCGACAGGGTTCGACCGGGGAGCTGTTTTTT

D: NA
V: TRBV9
J: TRBJ1-1
size: NA
length: 14
CDR3: CASSVGGPDTEAFF
DNA: TGTGCCAGCAGCGTCGGGGGTCCGGACACTGAAGCTTTCTTT

D: NA
V: TRBV28
J: TRBJ2-3
size: NA
length: 20
CDR3: CASSLGVSRDRGPHTDTQYF
DNA: TGTGCCAGCAGTTTAGGCGTGTCGCGGGATAGGGGACCCCACACAGATACGCAGTATTTT

D: TRBD1
V: TRBV5-1
J: TRBJ2-2
size: NA
length: 13
CDR3: CASRSGQGGELFF
DNA: TGCGCCAGCAGATCGGGACAGGGCGGGGAGCTGTTTTTT

D: NA
V: TRBV5-1
J: TRBJ1-2
size: NA
length: 13
CDR3: CASSSGQLYGYTF
DNA: TGCGCCAGCAGCTCTGGACAGCTCTATGGCTACACCTTC

D: NA
V: TRBV19
J: TRBJ2-5
size: NA
length: 16
CDR3: CASSTRLDRPQETQYF
DNA: TGTGCCAGTAGTACCCGGCTTGACAGGCCACAAGAGACCCAGTACTTC

D: NA
V: TRBV15
J: TRBJ1-1
size: NA
length: 16
CDR3: CATSRDGRTRRTEAFF
DNA: TGTGCCACCAGCAGAGATGGAAGGACTCGTCGCACTGAAGCTTTCTTT

D: TRBD2
V: TRBV11-2
J: TRBJ2-1
size: few
length: 14
CDR3: CASSPILAGAPQFF
DNA: TGTGCCAGCAGCCCCATACTAGCGGGGGCACCGCAGTTCTTC

D: TRBD1
V: TRBV12-5
J: TRBJ1-1
size: NA
length: 15
CDR3: CASGLGGQGMAEAFF
DNA: TGTGCTAGTGGTTTGGGTGGACAGGGGATGGCTGAAGCTTTCTTT

D: TRBD2
V: TRBV3-1/TRBV3-2
J: TRBJ2-4
size: NA
length: 14
CDR3: CASSLGGGKNIQYF
DNA: TGTGCCAGCAGCCTGGGGGGGGGTAAAAACATTCAGTACTTC

D: TRBD2
V: TRBV6-5
J: TRBJ2-1
size: NA
length: 16
CDR3: CASSYSKGLANNEQFF
DNA: TGTGCCAGCAGTTACTCGAAGGGACTAGCGAACAATGAGCAGTTCTTC

D: TRBD1
V: TRBV19
J: TRBJ1-2
size: NA
length: 14
CDR3: CASNRQGSGYGYTF
DNA: TGTGCCAGTAATCGACAGGGGTCGGGCTATGGCTACACCTTC

D: TRBD1
V: TRBV6-5
J: TRBJ2-5
size: NA
length: 15
CDR3: CASSRGTGRRETQYF
DNA: TGTGCCAGCAGTCGAGGGACAGGGCGGCGAGAGACCCAGTACTTC

D: NA
V: TRBV10-1
J: TRBJ2-2
size: NA
length: 14
CDR3: CASSGTSNTGELFF
DNA: TGCGCCAGCAGTGGGACTTCGAACACCGGGGAGCTGTTTTTT

D: NA
V: TRBV10-3
J: TRBJ2-1
size: NA
length: 15
CDR3: CAISLRTTSYNEQFF
DNA: TGTGCCATCAGTCTCCGGACTACCAGTTACAATGAGCAGTTCTTC

D: TRBD1
V: TRBV28
J: TRBJ1-2
size: few
length: 19
CDR3: CASSTQFRDRGQGGYGYTF
DNA: TGTGCCAGCAGTACCCAATTCCGGGACAGGGGGCAAGGTGGCTATGGCTACACCTTC

D: TRBD1
V: TRBV19
J: TRBJ1-2
size: NA
length: 13
CDR3: CASSSGGLDGYTF
DNA: TGTGCCAGTAGCTCAGGGGGTCTCGATGGCTACACCTTC

D: NA
V: TRBV5-8
J: TRBJ1-4
size: NA
length: 14
CDR3: CASSFGTSGGKLFF
DNA: TGTGCCAGCAGCTTCGGCACTTCAGGTGGAAAACTGTTTTTT

D: NA
V: TRBV7-9
J: TRBJ2-3
size: NA
length: 14
CDR3: CASSHGVGTDTQYF
DNA: TGTGCCAGCAGCCACGGTGTGGGCACAGATACGCAGTATTTT